This passage covers 25 T cell receptor beta chains from one sample sequenced in a study of identical twins. Via MiXCR, TCRdb re-called the 5' RACE reads, giving one row per CDR3 protein. Among around 370,000 distinct CDR3 sequences listed, 8.5% to 10% were seen once. Source material: naive T cells sorted from blood. The receptors derive from a woman aged 50 to 65 in good health.

The chain uses TRBV6-5 and TRBJ2-1, with TRBD2 identical over 8 bases. The CDR3 spans 16 residues. After removal of 1 base from V and 8 bases from J, the junction contained 10 bases not matched to a gene. From germline, CDR1 is MNHEY and CDR2 SVGAGI. The CDR3 DNA follows: TGTGCCAGCAGTTACTTGTCGGGAGGGCCGGTGCATGAGCAGTTCTTC. Its protein product is CASSYLSGGPVHEQFF.

This clonotype appeared a few times. The chain joins TRBV29-1 to TRBJ1-1; the D is unclear. Trimming removed 7 bases at V and 0 bases at J, with 21 bases between. Germline values: CDR1 SQVTM, CDR2 ANQGSEA. The CDR3 spans 16 residues. This CDR3 is CSATPVRGQMNTEAFF. The CDR3 nucleotides read TGCAGCGCCACCCCCGTGAGAGGGCAGATGAACACTGAAGCTTTCTTT.

This clonotype was seen a handful of times. The chain joins TRBV12-3 or TRBV12-4 to TRBJ1-2, with D uncertain. V was pared by 3 bases and J by 3 bases, with 11 bases between. CDR3 length: 14 residues. CDR3 sequence: CASSFFRGDYGYTF. CDR3 nucleotides: TGTGCCAGCAGTTTTTTTCGCGGGGACTATGGCTACACCTTC.

This clonotype occurred many times. Germline is not matched at one junction end, which may reflect a read error. The rearrangement joins TRBV5-1 to TRBJ2-1; 8 bases line up with TRBD2. CDR1 SGHRS and CDR2 YFSETQ come from the germline V gene. CDR3 length: 13 residues. The CDR3 protein is CASSSRPGLEEVF. In DNA, the CDR3 is TGCGCCAGCAGCTCGCGCCCGGGACTAGAGGAGGTTTTC. The whole variable domain, remainder taken from reference TRBV5-1 and TRBJ2-1, is KAGVTQTPRYLIKTRGQQVTLSCSPISGHRSVSWYQQTPGQGLQFLFEYFSETQRNKGNFPGRFSGRQFSNSRSEMNVSTLELGDSALYLCASSSRPGLEEVFGPGTRLTVL.

This clonotype appeared a few times. The V gene is TRBV24-1, the J gene TRBJ2-4; perhaps TRBD1 as D (5 bases). Germline lookup yields CDR1 KGHDR and CDR2 SFDVKD. V gave up 5 bases and J gave up 7 bases, with 8 bases separating them. This CDR3 is 12 amino acids long. In DNA, the CDR3 is TGTGCCACCAGTGCGGCAGGGAACATTCAGTACTTC. Translating gives CATSAAGNIQYF.

The genes are TRBV5-1 and TRBJ2-1, with a possible D match to TRBD2 (6 bases). CDR3 length: 16 amino acids. In germline, CDR1 is SGHRS, CDR2 YFSETQ. V shed 4 bases and J shed 8 bases, with 22 bases lying between them. The CDR3 is CASSLGAGGMVYEQFF. CDR3 DNA sequence: TGCGCCAGCAGCCTTGGGGCGGGCGGGATGGTTTATGAGCAGTTCTTC.

In this sample, this clonotype turned up a few times. This rearrangement joins TRBV6-6 to TRBJ1-3; D not certain. The CDR3 is 16 residues long. V was pared by 0 bases and J by 0 bases, with 9 bases between. CDR1 is MNHNY and CDR2 is SVGAGI in the germline V gene (reference sequence). The chain's CDR3 is CASSYSRFISGNTIYF. The CDR3 nucleotides are TGTGCCAGCAGTTACTCGAGGTTCATCTCTGGAAACACCATATATTTT.

This clonotype was seen a few times. The chain is built from TRBV7-8 and TRBJ2-4; a weak D match, TRBD2 (5 bases). This CDR3 contains 13 residues. Trimming cost V 3 bases and J 10 bases, with 13 bases left between them. The germline V gene encodes CDR1 SGHVS and CDR2 FQNEAQ. The CDR3 loop reads CASSLSRGAIQYF. CDR3 nucleotide sequence: TGTGCCAGCAGCTTGAGCCGGGGAGCGATTCAGTACTTC.

This clonotype was seen more than once but under ten times. V gene TRBV5-1 combines with J gene TRBJ2-5; maybe TRBD2 (5 bases). CDR3 length: 13 residues. Germline-derived CDR1 and CDR2 are SGHRS and YFSETQ. Trimming cost V 4 bases and J 7 bases, with 14 bases left between them. DNA for the CDR3: TGCGCCAGCAGCCTGGACGCCCGGGGGACCCAGTACTTC. Translating it yields CASSLDARGTQYF.

The J gene is TRBJ2-2, the V gene TRBV6-5, with D perhaps matching TRBD2 (6 bases). The germline V gene has CDR1 MNHEY and CDR2 SVGAGI. The CDR3 runs to 15 residues. The V end lost 0 bases, the J end lost 5 bases, and 10 bases lay between the germline ends. CDR3 sequence (DNA): TGTGCCAGCAGTTACTCGACCCGGGGGACCGGGGAGCTGTTTTTT. This translates into CASSYSTRGTGELFF.

The chain links TRBV29-1 to TRBJ1-1; D is ambiguous. Germline V CDR1 and CDR2: SQVTM, ANQGSEA. Between the trimmed V and J ends, which lost 5 bases and 6 bases, there was a span of 7 bases. The CDR3 contains 10 residues. CDR3 residues: CSVHGPEAFF. DNA for the CDR3: TGCAGCGTTCATGGTCCTGAAGCTTTCTTT. Filled out from reference TRBV29-1 and TRBJ1-1, the complete variable domain reads SAVISQKPSRDICQRGTSLTIQCQVDSQVTMMFWYRQQPGQSLTLIATANQGSEATYESGFVIDKFPISRPNLTFSTLTVSNMSPEDSSIYLCSVHGPEAFFGQGTRLTVV.

This clonotype was observed a few times. This chain joins TRBV29-1 and TRBJ2-1; perhaps TRBD2 as D (6 bases). CDR1 is SQVTM and CDR2 is ANQGSEA in the germline V gene. V was shortened by 2 bases and J by 0 bases, with 8 bases between the two germline ends. There are 14 residues in the CDR3. The CDR3 coding sequence is TGCAGCGTTGAAACTAGCCGCTCCTACAATGAGCAGTTCTTC. Translation gives CSVETSRSYNEQFF.

This clonotype showed up many times. The chain couples TRBV5-1 to TRBJ2-7; D call uncertain. The V gene's germline CDR1 is SGHRS and CDR2 YFSETQ. This CDR3 region has 16 residues. V was trimmed by 0 bases and J by 4 bases, leaving 17 bases between them. CDR3 sequence (DNA): TGCGCCAGCAGCTTGGATGGGGATTTGGGGTTGTACGAGCAGTACGTC. It yields the protein CASSLDGDLGLYEQYV.

This clonotype showed up many times. The rearrangement joins TRBV5-1 to TRBJ2-7; D is possibly TRBD2 (6 bases). Germline loops: CDR1 SGHRS, CDR2 YFSETQ. CDR3 length: 15 amino acids. Trimming pared 0 bases from V and 9 bases from J, leaving 19 bases between. CDR3 bases: TGCGCCAGCAGCTTGGAGTACGGGAGCCTGTTGGGGCAGTACTTC. Translated: CASSLEYGSLLGQYF.

This clonotype was recorded a few times. The chain combines TRBV27 with TRBJ2-7; 8 nucleotides line up with TRBD1. Germline assignment: CDR1 MNHEY and CDR2 SMNVEV (reference sequence). The CDR3 runs to 14 residues. The junction had 5 bases not matched to a gene; V was cut back by 5 bases and J by 2 bases. CDR3 nucleotides: TGTGCCAGCAGTCTAGGACAGGGTACCTACGAGCAGTACGTC. Translated, it gives CASSLGQGTYEQYV.

This clonotype came up a few times. The chain employs TRBV4-1 and TRBJ2-4, with 8 positions matching TRBD1. V lost 4 bases, J lost 1 base, and 12 bases stayed unmatched. The CDR3 is 18 residues long. Germline V gene lookup returns CDR1 MGHRA and CDR2 YSYEKL. The CDR3 reads CASSPGSQGAPAKNIQYF. The CDR3 DNA reads as TGCGCCAGCAGCCCGGGATCTCAGGGGGCGCCGGCCAAAAACATTCAGTACTTC.

This clonotype was picked up a small number of times. The chain links TRBV7-2 to TRBJ2-7, with D uncertain. The CDR3 is made up of 13 amino acids. Germline CDR1 SGHTA, CDR2 FQGNSA. V lost 3 bases and J lost 0, with 6 bases in between. The CDR3 spells CASSFPISYEQYF. The CDR3 DNA reads as TGTGCCAGCAGCTTTCCCATCTCCTACGAGCAGTACTTC.

The chain combines TRBV7-9 with TRBJ2-1; TRBD2 matches 7 bases. The CDR3 loop spans 13 amino acids. CDR1 and CDR2 (germline): SEHNR, FQNEAQ (reference sequence). J gave up 8 bases and V 4 bases, and 5 bases lay outside the gene matches. The CDR3 coding sequence is TGTGCCAGCAGCTCGGGGGGTATCGATGAGCAGTTCTTC. It yields the protein CASSSGGIDEQFF.

J is TRBJ2-3 and V is TRBV5-1, with 10 bases matching TRBD1. Germline V gene sequence: CDR1 SGHRS, CDR2 YFSETQ. After removal of 4 bases from V and 1 base from J, the junction contained 6 bases not matched to a gene. The CDR3 runs 16 residues. This chain's CDR3 is CASSRGTGAGTDTQYF. The CDR3 nucleotides read TGCGCCAGCAGCCGGGGGACAGGGGCGGGCACAGATACGCAGTATTTT.

J is TRBJ1-2 and V is TRBV12-3 or TRBV12-4; D is unclear. This CDR3 region has 13 residues. Trimming removed 2 bases from V and 4 bases from J, with 8 bases in between. The CDR3 sequence: CASSLTSVYGYTF. The CDR3 coding sequence is TGTGCCAGCAGTTTAACTTCGGTCTATGGCTACACCTTC.

In its sample, this clonotype was seen many times. CDR3 nucleotides: TGCAGCGTTGAAACCCCCAAGGGTGCAACTAATGAAAAACTGTTTTTT. It specifies CSVETPKGATNEKLFF. J is TRBJ1-4 and V is TRBV29-1, with D unclear. Germline CDR1 SQVTM, CDR2 ANQGSEA. There are 16 residues in the CDR3. V dropped 2 bases and J dropped 0 bases, with 13 bases sitting between them.

This clonotype was counted only a few times. This sequence joins TRBV29-1 and TRBJ2-3; D is unresolved. V was shortened by 2 bases and J by 5 bases, with 11 bases between the two germline ends. From germline, CDR1 is SQVTM and CDR2 ANQGSEA. This CDR3 spans 13 amino acids. The CDR3 DNA reads TGCAGCGTTGAACCTCCCCTTGGAGATACGCAGTATTTT. This codes for CSVEPPLGDTQYF.

This clonotype was observed at least ten times. The rearrangement uses TRBV14 and TRBJ2-1, with D uncertain. CDR1 SGHDN and CDR2 FVKESK come from the germline V gene. The V gene lost 3 bases and the J gene lost 0 bases, with 12 bases spanning the gap. This CDR3 has 16 amino acids. The CDR3 sequence is CASSQVTVDSYNEQFF. CDR3 sequence (DNA): TGTGCCAGCAGCCAGGTGACGGTCGACTCCTACAATGAGCAGTTCTTC.

This clonotype was found a few times. The V call is TRBV27, the J call TRBJ2-3, with D perhaps TRBD2 (6 bases). The CDR3 is 14 amino acids. Germline V gives CDR1 MNHEY, CDR2 SMNVEV (reference sequence). V was pared by 5 bases and J by 0 bases, with 9 bases between. CDR3 loop: CASSHRGSTDTQYF. For the CDR3, the DNA is TGTGCCAGCAGTCATCGGGGGAGCACAGATACGCAGTATTTT.

As to this clonotype: It may be a read error: a sequence one base away is much more abundant. The chain uses TRBV3-1 and TRBJ2-4; 10 positions agree with TRBD2. This CDR3 is built from 20 residues. Germline loops: CDR1 LGHDT, CDR2 YNNKEL (reference sequence). In DNA, the CDR3 is TGTGCCAGCAGCACCGTCCTAGCGGGAGACAATATCTTGGTCAAAAACATGCAGTACTTC. It encodes CASSTVLAGDNILVKNMQYF.